The clone carrying this TCR beta chain was seen a handful of times. What it binds is unknown. Germline CDR1 and CDR2: GTSNPN and SVGIG (reference sequence). The trim removed 1 base at V and 9 bases at J, leaving 5 bases unmatched. CDR3 length: 14 residues. Primers: 60 Vbeta forward and 13 Jbeta reverse. The protocol was immunoSEQ multiplex PCR, while the TCRdb copy is restricted to in-frame clones and leaves out a portion. The sample records about 170,000 clones, under 80% being singletons. The data belong to a study of cytomegalovirus exposure and HLA in healthy donors. Notes on the study in general: Prior analysis indicated that the majority of TCR beta V segments exhibited productivity approximately 87% or approximately 30% of the time. Reports credit the classifier with highly specific, highly sensitive diagnosis of cytomegalovirus status. Analysis was carried out at a later point, and it linked a missense DCLRE1C variant to TCR beta V- and J-gene trimming.

Healthy individuals who donated bone marrow served as the donors. This TCR was recovered from a man aged 35-49 years in good health and CMV-seronegative. The sequencing sample was made of PBMCs. This chain links TRBV30 with TRBJ1-6, with TRBD1 identical over 8 bases. The CDR3 sequence: CAWSAQGAFSPLHF. The CDR3 coding sequence is TGTGCCTGGAGTGCCCAGGGGGCTTTTTCACCCCTCCACTTT.